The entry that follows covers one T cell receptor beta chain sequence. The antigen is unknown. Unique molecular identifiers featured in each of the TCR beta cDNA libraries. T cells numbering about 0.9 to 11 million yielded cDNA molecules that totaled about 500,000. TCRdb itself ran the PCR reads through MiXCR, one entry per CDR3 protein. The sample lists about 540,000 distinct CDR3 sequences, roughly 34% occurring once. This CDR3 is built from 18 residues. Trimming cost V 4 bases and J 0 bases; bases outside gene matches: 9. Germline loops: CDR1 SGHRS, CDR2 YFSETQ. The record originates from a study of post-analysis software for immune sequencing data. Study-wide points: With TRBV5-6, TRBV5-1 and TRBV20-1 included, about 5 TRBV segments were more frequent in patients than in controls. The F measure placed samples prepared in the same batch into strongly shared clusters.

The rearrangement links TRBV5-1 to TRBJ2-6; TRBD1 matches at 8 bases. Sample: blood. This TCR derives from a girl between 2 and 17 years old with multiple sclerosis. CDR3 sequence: CASSNTGTGPSGANVLTF. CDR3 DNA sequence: TGCGCCAGCAGCAACACCGGGACAGGACCCTCTGGGGCCAACGTCCTGACTTTC. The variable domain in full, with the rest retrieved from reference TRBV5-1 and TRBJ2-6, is KAGVTQTPRYLIKTRGQQVTLSCSPISGHRSVSWYQQTPGQGLQFLFEYFSETQRNKGNFPGRFSGRQFSNSRSEMNVSTLELGDSALYLCASSNTGTGPSGANVLTFGAGSRLTVL.